This T cell receptor (beta chain) was recovered during a study of technical replicates of blood from a few donors (dated by TCRdb to between 2016 and 2019). Libraries were prepared through the immunoSEQ multiplex PCR assay. Imported from immuneACCESS, the table was reduced by TCRdb to in-frame sequences with V and J called. These copies leave out some clones; in studies compared against another copy, an unresolved V gene accounts for under half, and the cause of the remainder is not known. This sample is represented by some 80,000 clones; approximately 96% of them were singletons. The ten largest clones capture more than 0.15% of the sample. Note on this clone: Its antigen is still unknown. No qualities accompany the bases; no much larger clone lies one base away.

This TCR was sampled from a human donor in good health. The sequenced material came from T cells isolated from PBMCs.

The DNA sequence reads TGCAGCGTTGAAGAGTCGGGGGGGCTTGACTATGGCTACACCTTC. Translated, it gives CSVEESGGLDYGYTF. The receptor chain draws on TRBV29-1 and TRBJ1-2, with a tentative D gene TRBD1 over 6 matching bases. Trimming costs V 0 bases and J 3 bases, and their ends lie 14 bases apart. Measured from the cysteine to the phenylalanine, the CDR3 is 15 residues long. Only CDR3 DNA remains: 45 bases, in frame from the first base. The germline V gene provides CDR1 SQVTM and CDR2 ANQGSEA.